The rows below give T cell receptor beta chains drawn from one sample of a study of T cells after yellow fever vaccination. Each CDR3 protein is one row after TCRdb ran MiXCR on the 5' RACE reads. The sample includes 150,000 to 200,000 distinct CDR3 sequences, approximately 6.2% of them seen just once. The input for sequencing was CD4+ T cells sorted from PBMCs, taken on the day of the first yellow fever vaccination. The receptors here all came from a man in his late teens or twenties who received the YFV17D yellow fever vaccine. The CDR3 runs from the conserved cysteine through the conserved F or W. Fields, in order: clone size, J gene, V gene, D gene, CDR3 protein, CDR3 DNA. D genes are given only for firm matches. Clone size is not always given. Where it is, it says once, few, many or a class for expanded clones.

. | TRBJ1-2 | TRBV4-2 | . | CASSQGNKLDGYTF | TGTGCCAGCAGCCAAGGAAACAAACTCGATGGCTACACCTTC
many | TRBJ2-3 | TRBV6-2/TRBV6-3 | . | CASSNLGQSTDTQYF | TGTGCCAGCAGTAACCTGGGACAAAGCACAGATACGCAGTATTTT
few | TRBJ2-2 | TRBV7-9 | . | CASSLVNGPFTGELFF | TGTGCCAGCAGCTTAGTCAACGGTCCCTTCACCGGGGAGCTGTTTTTT
. | TRBJ2-1 | TRBV7-6 | TRBD1 | CASSSTLDRYNEQFF | TGTGCCAGCAGCTCCACCCTGGACAGGTACAATGAGCAGTTCTTC
. | TRBJ2-3 | TRBV29-1 | . | CSVNKEDTQYF | TGCAGCGTTAACAAAGAGGATACGCAGTATTTT
. | TRBJ1-2 | TRBV4-1 | . | CASSSPAQGRNYGYTF | TGCGCCAGCAGCTCCCCGGCGCAGGGCCGTAACTATGGCTACACCTTC
many | TRBJ2-1 | TRBV5-1 | . | CASRQGNEQFF | TGCGCCAGCAGACAGGGCAATGAGCAGTTCTTC
many | TRBJ2-1 | TRBV12-3/TRBV12-4 | . | CASRLSPYNEQFF | TGTGCCAGCCGTCTTTCCCCCTACAATGAGCAGTTCTTC
. | TRBJ2-3 | TRBV18 | TRBD2 | CASSPTILAGTTDTQYF | TGTGCCAGCTCACCAACTATCCTAGCGGGGACCACAGATACGCAGTATTTT
many | TRBJ2-3 | TRBV18 | . | CASSPAASVDTQYF | TGTGCCAGCTCGCCCGCGGCTAGCGTCGATACGCAGTATTTT
. | TRBJ2-1 | TRBV3-1 | . | CASSQRSGDSNEQFF | TGTGCCAGCAGCCAGAGATCAGGGGATTCGAATGAGCAGTTCTTC
. | TRBJ2-7 | TRBV5-1 | . | CASSLGRGAGEQYF | TGCGCCAGCAGCTTGGGACGGGGGGCTGGAGAGCAGTACTTC
once | TRBJ2-5 | TRBV7-2 | TRBD1 | CASSLGDRGFRETQYF | TGTGCCAGCAGCTTAGGGGACAGGGGCTTCCGAGAGACCCAGTACTTC
many | TRBJ2-2 | TRBV7-2 | . | CASTRTANTGELFF | TGTGCCAGCACCCGGACAGCGAACACCGGGGAGCTGTTTTTT
. | TRBJ2-2 | TRBV14 | . | CASSQLENTGELFF | TGTGCCAGCAGCCAATTAGAGAACACCGGGGAGCTGTTTTTT
few | TRBJ2-3 | TRBV7-2 | TRBD1 | CASSWGQGIPDTQYF | TGTGCCAGCAGCTGGGGACAGGGGATCCCAGATACGCAGTATTTT
many | TRBJ2-1 | TRBV20-1 | . | CSATRALGPPNEQFF | TGCAGTGCTACCCGGGCCCTCGGGCCCCCCAATGAGCAGTTCTTC
few | TRBJ2-7 | TRBV3-1 | TRBD2 | CASRPSGGGEQYF | TGTGCCAGCAGACCCTCGGGGGGTGGAGAGCAGTACTTC
few | TRBJ2-1 | TRBV6-5 | TRBD2 | CASTKGWGGIGNEQFF | TGTGCCAGCACCAAAGGGTGGGGGGGGATCGGCAATGAGCAGTTCTTC
. | TRBJ2-2 | TRBV18 | . | CASSENRALNTGELFF | TGTGCCAGCTCAGAGAATCGGGCCCTGAACACCGGGGAGCTGTTTTTT
few | TRBJ2-5 | TRBV20-1 | . | CSARGGAGGGETQYF | TGCAGTGCTAGAGGGGGGGCAGGGGGGGGAGAGACCCAGTACTTC
few | TRBJ1-1 | TRBV21-1 | . | CASSFTWPTGSEAFF | TGTGCCAGCAGCTTCACTTGGCCTACAGGGTCTGAAGCTTTCTTT
. | TRBJ2-1 | TRBV6-1 | . | CAGRRRAAYGNNEQFF | TGTGCCGGCAGGCGCCGGGCGGCATACGGCAACAATGAGCAGTTCTTC
many | TRBJ2-7 | TRBV18 | TRBD1 | CASSSGTGGAYEQYF | TGTGCCAGCTCATCCGGGACAGGGGGCGCCTACGAGCAGTACTTC
few | TRBJ2-5 | TRBV5-5 | . | CASGHLIQWQETQYF | TGTGCCAGCGGACATTTGATACAGTGGCAAGAGACCCAGTACTTC
. | TRBJ2-3 | TRBV4-1 | TRBD2 | CASSQSLTSVSTDTQYF | TGCGCCAGCAGCCAATCCCTGACTAGCGTTAGCACAGATACGCAGTATTTT
few | TRBJ1-3 | TRBV6-5 | . | CASSPRWGGTGNTIYF | TGTGCCAGCAGTCCCCGGTGGGGGGGAACTGGAAACACCATATATTTT
many | TRBJ2-7 | TRBV7-2 | TRBD2 | CASSSLLGGGYEQYF | TGTGCCAGCAGCTCCTTACTGGGCGGGGGCTACGAGCAGTACTTC
few | TRBJ1-2 | TRBV5-1 | . | CASSSEGPYGYTF | TGCGCCAGCAGCTCGGAAGGCCCCTATGGCTACACCTTC
many | TRBJ1-5 | TRBV28 | TRBD1 | CASSLLWGQGRQPQHF | TGTGCCAGCAGTTTACTCTGGGGACAGGGACGTCAGCCCCAGCATTTT
few | TRBJ1-1 | TRBV5-1 | . | CASSDTANTEAFF | TGCGCCAGCAGCGATACAGCGAACACTGAAGCTTTCTTT
few | TRBJ1-1 | TRBV5-1 | TRBD1 | CASSQATGSTEAFF | TGCGCCAGCAGCCAAGCGACAGGGAGCACTGAAGCTTTCTTT
many | TRBJ2-1 | TRBV5-1 | . | CASTLLASSYNEQFF | TGCGCCAGCACCTTGCTAGCAAGCTCCTACAATGAGCAGTTCTTC
few | TRBJ2-7 | TRBV5-1 | . | CASRAAGAGYEQYF | TGCGCCAGCAGGGCTGCGGGGGCCGGCTACGAGCAGTACTTC
. | TRBJ1-2 | TRBV19 | . | CASSIDRRIGYTF | TGTGCCAGTAGTATAGACCGCAGGATTGGCTACACCTTC
few | TRBJ2-3 | TRBV5-4 | TRBD1 | CASSKGQSSDTQYF | TGTGCCAGCAGCAAGGGACAGTCATCAGATACGCAGTATTTT
many | TRBJ1-2 | TRBV4-3 | . | CASSQDLTLAGYTF | TGCGCCAGCAGCCAAGATCTTACCCTCGCGGGCTACACCTTC
few | TRBJ1-2 | TRBV29-1 | TRBD1 | CSVGRGAGGANYGYTF | TGCAGCGTTGGCCGGGGGGCAGGGGGCGCGAACTATGGCTACACCTTC
many | TRBJ2-2 | TRBV7-3 | TRBD2 | CASSAGTSGGAPSTGELFF | TGTGCCAGCAGCGCCGGGACTAGCGGGGGGGCACCCAGCACCGGGGAGCTGTTTTTT
few | TRBJ1-1 | TRBV5-4 | . | CASSAAGSLNTEAFF | TGTGCCAGCAGCGCGGCAGGGAGTCTGAACACTGAAGCTTTCTTT
many | TRBJ2-6 | TRBV4-3 | . | CASSQDLTLSGANVLTF | TGCGCCAGCAGCCAAGATCTCACTCTCTCTGGGGCCAACGTCCTGACTTTC
. | TRBJ1-1 | TRBV5-6 | . | CASSHRPGEEAFF | TGTGCCAGCAGCCACAGGCCAGGGGAGGAAGCTTTCTTT
many | TRBJ1-4 | TRBV7-8 | . | CASSSIGREKLFF | TGTGCCAGCAGCTCAATCGGACGGGAAAAACTGTTTTTT
many | TRBJ2-1 | TRBV5-1 | . | CASSLVWGAGNNEQFF | TGCGCCAGCAGCTTGGTATGGGGGGCAGGAAACAATGAGCAGTTCTTC
many | TRBJ2-3 | TRBV5-4 | . | CASSSAGSTDTQYF | TGTGCCAGCAGCTCTGCGGGAAGCACAGATACGCAGTATTTT
few | TRBJ2-5 | TRBV7-2 | . | CASSLGTALQETQYF | TGTGCCAGCAGCTTAGGGACAGCCCTACAAGAGACCCAGTACTTC
many | TRBJ1-2 | TRBV9 | . | CASSEKRGNYGYTF | TGTGCCAGCAGCGAAAAAAGGGGCAACTATGGCTACACCTTC
many | TRBJ2-5 | TRBV27 | TRBD2 | CASSPRGSGGTQYF | TGTGCCAGCAGTCCGAGGGGTAGCGGGGGGACCCAGTACTTC